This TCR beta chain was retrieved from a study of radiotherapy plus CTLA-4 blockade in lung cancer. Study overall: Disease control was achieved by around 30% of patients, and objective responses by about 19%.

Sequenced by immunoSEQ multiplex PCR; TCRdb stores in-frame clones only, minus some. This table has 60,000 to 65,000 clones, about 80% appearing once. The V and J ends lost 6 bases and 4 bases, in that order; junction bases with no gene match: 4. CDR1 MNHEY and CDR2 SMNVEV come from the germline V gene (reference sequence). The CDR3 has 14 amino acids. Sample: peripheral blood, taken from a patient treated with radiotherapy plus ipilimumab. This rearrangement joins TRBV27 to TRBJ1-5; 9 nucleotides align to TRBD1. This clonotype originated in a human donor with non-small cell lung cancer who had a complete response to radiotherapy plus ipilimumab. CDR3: CASSLGTGNQPQHF. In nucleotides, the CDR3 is TGTGCCAGCAGCCTCGGGACAGGGAATCAGCCCCAGCATTTT.